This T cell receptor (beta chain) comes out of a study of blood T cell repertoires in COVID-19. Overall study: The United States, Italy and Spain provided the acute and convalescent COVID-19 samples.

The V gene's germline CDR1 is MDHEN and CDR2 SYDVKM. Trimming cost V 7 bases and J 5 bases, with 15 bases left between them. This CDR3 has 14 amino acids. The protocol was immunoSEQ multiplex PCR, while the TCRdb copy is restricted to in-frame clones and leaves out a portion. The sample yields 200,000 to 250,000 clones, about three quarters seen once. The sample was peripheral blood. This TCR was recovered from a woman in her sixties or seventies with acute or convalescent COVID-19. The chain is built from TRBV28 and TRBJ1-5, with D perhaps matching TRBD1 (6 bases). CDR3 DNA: TGTGCCAGCAACCTCGGACAGAATCATCAGCCCCAGCATTTT. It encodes CASNLGQNHQPQHF.